The rows below give T cell receptor beta chains drawn from one sample of a study of graft-versus-host responses after intestinal transplantation. Clones were sequenced by immunoSEQ multiplex PCR, and TCRdb holds only the in-frame ones, with some missing. This table holds over 65,000 clones, approximately 90% found once. The antigens for these receptors are not known. Sequences were derived from unstimulated CD8+ T cells sorted from spleen or lymph node cells, sampled before transplant. The receptor source for this set is a human donor who was the organ donor for an intestinal transplant. CDR3s include the opening cysteine and the closing phenylalanine or tryptophan. Each record gives: CDR3 DNA, CDR3 protein, D gene, V gene, J gene, clone size. A D gene is named only where the DNA matches it firmly. Not every row has a clone size; where given, it reads once, few, many or a size class.

DNA: TGTGCCAGCAGCTCTACCAGGGGTTGGGGCTACACCTTC
CDR3: CASSSTRGWGYTF
D: -
V: TRBV7-9
J: TRBJ1-2
size: -

DNA: TGTGCCAGTAGTCTAGCGGGCTACAATGAGCAGTTCTTC
CDR3: CASSLAGYNEQFF
D: TRBD2
V: TRBV19
J: TRBJ2-1
size: -

DNA: TGTGCCAGCTTAGGAGGGACAAACTATGGCTACACCTTC
CDR3: CASLGGTNYGYTF
D: -
V: TRBV7-9
J: TRBJ1-2
size: -

DNA: TGTGCCAGCAGCTTGGCCCCCGGACAGGGGTGGAATTCACCCCTCCACTTT
CDR3: CASSLAPGQGWNSPLHF
D: TRBD1
V: TRBV5-6
J: TRBJ1-6
size: once

DNA: TGTGCCAGCAGCTCCCTTCTTTTAGGGAAGACTGAAGCTTTCTTT
CDR3: CASSSLLLGKTEAFF
D: -
V: TRBV7-9
J: TRBJ1-1
size: -

DNA: TGTGCCAGCAGTTTCCTCCTTTCCACTGAAGCTTTCTTT
CDR3: CASSFLLSTEAFF
D: -
V: TRBV27
J: TRBJ1-1
size: few

DNA: TGTGCCACTGCCGGGACAGCCGATAGAAACCCTCTCGGTTGGAGCAATCGGCCCCAGCATTTT
CDR3: CATAGTADRNPLGWSNRPQHF
D: TRBD1
V: TRBV19
J: TRBJ1-5
size: -

DNA: TGTGCCAGCAGCTCCGGGCCCTTCGAGCAGTACTTC
CDR3: CASSSGPFEQYF
D: -
V: TRBV7-9
J: TRBJ2-7
size: -

DNA: TGTGCCAGCAGTGAAGGGAGTGGGGGCAATCAGCCCCAGCATTTT
CDR3: CASSEGSGGNQPQHF
D: -
V: TRBV2
J: TRBJ1-5
size: -

DNA: TGCGCCAGCAGCCAAGAGGGATGGAATCAGCCCCAGCATTTT
CDR3: CASSQEGWNQPQHF
D: -
V: TRBV4-1
J: TRBJ1-5
size: once

DNA: TGCGCCAGCAGCTTAGCAGGGGATAGCAATCAGCCCCAGCATTTT
CDR3: CASSLAGDSNQPQHF
D: -
V: TRBV5-1
J: TRBJ1-5
size: -

DNA: TGTGCCAGCAGTGCTTGGGACAGCCAAGAGACCCAGTACTTC
CDR3: CASSAWDSQETQYF
D: TRBD1
V: TRBV6-1
J: TRBJ2-5
size: -

DNA: TGTGCCAGCAGGGGCCCGGAGGTTTACTATGGCTACACCTTC
CDR3: CASRGPEVYYGYTF
D: -
V: TRBV4-2
J: TRBJ1-2
size: -

DNA: TGCGCCAGCAGCCATCTCCCGGGACTCCCAGCTAACTATGGCTACACCTTC
CDR3: CASSHLPGLPANYGYTF
D: -
V: TRBV4-1
J: TRBJ1-2
size: -

DNA: TGTGCCAGCAGCTCGCTTAGCACAGATACGCAGTATTTT
CDR3: CASSSLSTDTQYF
D: -
V: TRBV11-2
J: TRBJ2-3
size: few

DNA: TGTGCCAGCAGCTTAGCAACGGGACTCTATGAGCAGTTCTTC
CDR3: CASSLATGLYEQFF
D: -
V: TRBV11-2
J: TRBJ2-1
size: -

DNA: TGTGCCAGCAGTGACGGGGATTGGTCTGGAAACACCATATATTTT
CDR3: CASSDGDWSGNTIYF
D: -
V: TRBV25-1
J: TRBJ1-3
size: -

DNA: TGTGCCAGCAGTGAGCCCATCATGAACACTGAAGCTTTCTTT
CDR3: CASSEPIMNTEAFF
D: -
V: TRBV2
J: TRBJ1-1
size: -

DNA: TGCGCCAGCAGCCAAGATGGGGGTCGTGGGGGGCTTGAGACCCAGTACTTC
CDR3: CASSQDGGRGGLETQYF
D: -
V: TRBV4-1
J: TRBJ2-5
size: -

DNA: TGTGCCAGCAGTTTATCCCCGGGGGGCAACAATGAGCAGTTCTTC
CDR3: CASSLSPGGNNEQFF
D: -
V: TRBV27
J: TRBJ2-1
size: -

DNA: TGTGCCAGCAGCCCCCTCATTCGGGCCCCTAATCCAGCTTTCTTT
CDR3: CASSPLIRAPNPAFF
D: -
V: TRBV13
J: TRBJ1-1
size: -

DNA: TGTGCCAGCAGCTTAGCGTTAGGGACAGGGGAAGAGGACACTGAAGCTTTCTTT
CDR3: CASSLALGTGEEDTEAFF
D: TRBD1
V: TRBV7-6
J: TRBJ1-1
size: -

DNA: TGTGCCAGTAGTATTCGTAGGGGCGACGAGCAGTACTTC
CDR3: CASSIRRGDEQYF
D: -
V: TRBV19
J: TRBJ2-7
size: few

DNA: TGTGCCAGCAGCGTAGAATGGGGAGCAACTAATGAAAAACTGTTTTTT
CDR3: CASSVEWGATNEKLFF
D: -
V: TRBV9
J: TRBJ1-4
size: -

DNA: TGTGCCAGCAGCTTAACGGGATCCCTGGAGGAGACCCAGTACTTC
CDR3: CASSLTGSLEETQYF
D: -
V: TRBV11-3
J: TRBJ2-5
size: -

DNA: TGTGCCAGCAGCTTAATGACAGACTCTGGAAACACCATATATTTT
CDR3: CASSLMTDSGNTIYF
D: -
V: TRBV11-2
J: TRBJ1-3
size: -

DNA: TGTGCCAGCAGCTTAGGACTAGCGGGTTACAATGAGCAGTTCTTC
CDR3: CASSLGLAGYNEQFF
D: TRBD2
V: TRBV7-2
J: TRBJ2-1
size: -

DNA: TGTGCCAGCACCTACTCGTGGCCGGGGGCCTACGAGCAGTACTTC
CDR3: CASTYSWPGAYEQYF
D: -
V: TRBV6-6
J: TRBJ2-7
size: -

DNA: TGTGCCAGCAGTCACAGGGTTAGCTACGAGCAGTACTTC
CDR3: CASSHRVSYEQYF
D: -
V: TRBV2
J: TRBJ2-7
size: -

DNA: TGTGCCAGTAGTGAGGGGGGCGAGCAGTACTTC
CDR3: CASSEGGEQYF
D: -
V: TRBV19
J: TRBJ2-7
size: -

DNA: TGCGCCAGCAGTATGGTTAGCGAGGATACGCAGTATTTT
CDR3: CASSMVSEDTQYF
D: -
V: TRBV10-1
J: TRBJ2-3
size: -

DNA: TGCGCCAGCAGCCAATTGTGGGGGAACACTGAAGCTTTCTTT
CDR3: CASSQLWGNTEAFF
D: -
V: TRBV4-1
J: TRBJ1-1
size: -

DNA: TGCAGCGGTGAGGGGGGGACAGGGGTCAACGAGCAGTACTTC
CDR3: CSGEGGTGVNEQYF
D: TRBD1
V: TRBV29-1
J: TRBJ2-7
size: -

DNA: TGTGCCAGCAGCTTAGCAGTACGGAATCCGGACACCATATATTTT
CDR3: CASSLAVRNPDTIYF
D: -
V: TRBV11-2
J: TRBJ1-3
size: -

DNA: TGTGCCAGCAGTCTTAATACCGGGCCCTTTTCACCCCTCCACTTT
CDR3: CASSLNTGPFSPLHF
D: -
V: TRBV6-4
J: TRBJ1-6
size: -

DNA: TGTGCCACCAGCAGAGGGGGAGAAAATAATTATCAGCCCCAGCATTTT
CDR3: CATSRGGENNYQPQHF
D: -
V: TRBV15
J: TRBJ1-5
size: -

DNA: TGTGCCAGCAGCTTACTCCCGGTCACGAACACCGGGGAGCTGTTTTTT
CDR3: CASSLLPVTNTGELFF
D: -
V: TRBV7-9
J: TRBJ2-2
size: -

DNA: TGTGCCAGTAGTATAGATCTTGTACTCACCGTTCGAGAGACCCAGTACTTC
CDR3: CASSIDLVLTVRETQYF
D: -
V: TRBV19
J: TRBJ2-5
size: -

DNA: TGTGCCAGCAGCAAAGGCCGGGACAGGCTGTACGAGCAGTACTTC
CDR3: CASSKGRDRLYEQYF
D: TRBD1
V: TRBV11-1
J: TRBJ2-7
size: -

DNA: TGTGCCAGCAGCTCACCGACAGGGGCCCGTGGCTACACCTTC
CDR3: CASSSPTGARGYTF
D: TRBD1
V: TRBV11-2
J: TRBJ1-2
size: -

DNA: TGTGCCAGCAGTTTAGGAGATGGCCACGAGCAGTACTTC
CDR3: CASSLGDGHEQYF
D: -
V: TRBV27
J: TRBJ2-7
size: -

DNA: TGTGCCAGCAGCTTAGATGGGTTCGGCAGGGGGAACACTGAAGCTTTCTTT
CDR3: CASSLDGFGRGNTEAFF
D: -
V: TRBV11-2
J: TRBJ1-1
size: -

DNA: TGCGCCAGCAGCCAAGGAGACGTAGCGGGGGGGGGAGAGACCCAGTACTTC
CDR3: CASSQGDVAGGGETQYF
D: TRBD2
V: TRBV4-1
J: TRBJ2-5
size: -

DNA: TGTGCCAGCAGCTTAGAGGGGCCTGGTCAACACACTGAAGCTTTCTTT
CDR3: CASSLEGPGQHTEAFF
D: -
V: TRBV9
J: TRBJ1-1
size: -